This TCR beta chain appears in the sequencing data of a study of CD8 T cells in Susac syndrome. Comment on this clonotype: The antigen is not known.

With random hexamers, 0.5 to 1 ug RNA was reverse transcribed. TCR beta CDR3 was amplified by immunoSEQ multiplex PCR. This amplification extended across 54 Vbeta and 13 Jbeta segments. TCRdb processed the immunoSEQ multiplex PCR reads anew with MiXCR; each CDR3 protein has one entry. The sample consists of more than 150,000 distinct CDR3 sequences, around 96% of them appearing once. High-throughput TCR beta sequencing covered peripheral CD8+ and CD4+ T cells. CD8+ and CD4+ T cells were negatively isolated; TEMRA cells were FACS-enriched. Overall study findings and caveats: As acknowledged by the study, its TCR sequencing and HLA analysis included a relatively small number of individuals.

The sample was CD4+ T cells from PBMCs. The clonotype comes from a human donor in good health.

Here the CDR3 reads CASSRGQGSGNTIYF. In nucleotides, the CDR3 is TGTGCCAGCAGCCGGGGACAGGGGTCTGGAAACACCATATATTTT. The genes are TRBV5-4 and TRBJ1-3; the match to TRBD1 covers 10 bases. The CDR3 has 15 amino acids. The ends lost 4 bases at V and 1 base at J; junction bases unmatched: 2. Germline CDR1 is SGHNT and CDR2 is YYREEE (reference sequence).